The TCR beta chain under discussion was sequenced for a study of beta chain features in type 1 diabetes. In the study overall: In all, 107,917,701 sorted cells from all samples were analyzed. Study-level results: Cells with high TCR expression could be over-represented when cDNA is sequenced. Patients with type 1 diabetes showed fewer VDJ junction insertions and more deletions.

J gave up 5 bases and V 7 bases, and 4 bases lay outside the gene matches. The CDR3 runs 12 residues. Germline V CDR1 and CDR2: MGHDK, SYGVNS. Sorting that relied on CD45RO/CCR7/CD25/CD127/CD95/CD27 yielded CD4+ naive, central memory, regulatory and stem cell-like memory cells. Every isolated RNA sample was fully reverse transcribed, so sequencing captured expressed TCRB transcripts. Only in-frame clones appear in the TCRdb table, and some are missing; sequencing was by immunoSEQ multiplex PCR. The repertoire holds under 250,000 clones, with 13% to 15% as singletons. In this sample, this clone turned up many times. The antigen remains unidentified.

The V and J genes are TRBV25-1 and TRBJ2-7; 8 bases are shared with TRBD1. What was sequenced was naive CD4+ T cells from blood. The receptor was derived from a woman between 35 and 50 years old in good health. The CDR3: CASNRGANEQYF. CDR3 bases: TGTGCCAGCAACAGGGGGGCAAACGAGCAGTACTTC.